These T cell receptor beta chains were read from a single sample in a study of CD8 T cells in Susac syndrome. TCRdb used MiXCR to reprocess the immunoSEQ multiplex PCR reads, holding one entry per CDR3 protein. The table has roughly 120,000 distinct CDR3 sequences, around 94% seen once. The source material was CD4+ T cells from PBMCs. The receptors stem from a human donor in good health. Each CDR3 is given with its conserved first and last residue. D genes are given only for firm matches. Clone size, where shown, is once, few, many, or a class for clones that have expanded.

clone_size: NA
j_call: TRBJ1-2
cdr3_length: 14
v_call: TRBV5-4
d_call: NA
cdr3_aa: CASSPLLRDRGYTF
cdr3_nt: TGTGCCAGCAGCCCCCTATTGAGGGATCGGGGCTACACCTTC

clone_size: NA
j_call: TRBJ2-1
cdr3_length: 16
v_call: TRBV6-2/TRBV6-3
d_call: NA
cdr3_aa: CASSYSGLGALNEQFF
cdr3_nt: TGTGCCAGCAGTTACTCGGGGCTAGGGGCCTTGAATGAGCAGTTCTTC

clone_size: NA
j_call: TRBJ1-1
cdr3_length: 11
v_call: TRBV3-1
d_call: NA
cdr3_aa: CASSQYKEAFF
cdr3_nt: TGTGCCAGCAGCCAATACAAAGAAGCTTTCTTT

clone_size: NA
j_call: TRBJ1-4
cdr3_length: 11
v_call: TRBV7-9
d_call: NA
cdr3_aa: CASSPGGELFF
cdr3_nt: TGTGCCAGCAGCCCTGGGGGGGAACTGTTTTTT

clone_size: NA
j_call: TRBJ2-5
cdr3_length: 14
v_call: TRBV18
d_call: NA
cdr3_aa: CASSPPVGIETQYF
cdr3_nt: TGTGCCAGCTCACCACCGGTTGGGATAGAGACCCAGTACTTC

clone_size: few
j_call: TRBJ2-1
cdr3_length: 15
v_call: TRBV2
d_call: TRBD2
cdr3_aa: CASSALAGGRNEQFF
cdr3_nt: TGTGCCAGCAGTGCCTTAGCGGGAGGGCGGAATGAGCAGTTCTTC

clone_size: NA
j_call: TRBJ2-1
cdr3_length: 14
v_call: TRBV7-2
d_call: NA
cdr3_aa: CASSPGLGVGRQFF
cdr3_nt: TGTGCCAGCAGCCCCGGACTTGGGGTGGGGAGGCAGTTCTTC

clone_size: NA
j_call: TRBJ2-5
cdr3_length: 13
v_call: TRBV10-3
d_call: NA
cdr3_aa: CAISESEQETQYF
cdr3_nt: TGTGCCATCAGTGAGTCAGAACAAGAGACCCAGTACTTC

clone_size: NA
j_call: TRBJ2-5
cdr3_length: 14
v_call: TRBV5-1
d_call: NA
cdr3_aa: CASKDGRLQETQYF
cdr3_nt: TGCGCCAGCAAGGACGGCAGATTACAAGAGACCCAGTACTTC

clone_size: NA
j_call: TRBJ1-1
cdr3_length: 15
v_call: TRBV20-1
d_call: NA
cdr3_aa: CSATWNEGGHTEAFF
cdr3_nt: TGCAGTGCCACTTGGAATGAGGGAGGTCACACTGAAGCTTTCTTT

clone_size: NA
j_call: TRBJ2-7
cdr3_length: 13
v_call: TRBV7-2
d_call: TRBD2
cdr3_aa: CASSPGLEGEQYF
cdr3_nt: TGTGCCAGCAGCCCGGGACTAGAGGGCGAGCAGTACTTC

clone_size: NA
j_call: TRBJ2-3
cdr3_length: 17
v_call: TRBV27
d_call: NA
cdr3_aa: CASSLRQGGGSEDTQYF
cdr3_nt: TGTGCCAGCAGTCTCCGACAGGGAGGGGGCTCTGAAGATACGCAGTATTTT

clone_size: NA
j_call: TRBJ1-4
cdr3_length: 15
v_call: TRBV2
d_call: TRBD1
cdr3_aa: CASSSTGTVNEKLFF
cdr3_nt: TGTGCCAGCAGTTCCACCGGGACAGTTAATGAAAAACTGTTTTTT

clone_size: NA
j_call: TRBJ2-2
cdr3_length: 15
v_call: TRBV7-9
d_call: NA
cdr3_aa: CASSAPPINTGELFF
cdr3_nt: TGTGCCAGCAGCGCCCCGCCTATCAACACCGGGGAGCTGTTTTTT

clone_size: NA
j_call: TRBJ2-7
cdr3_length: 16
v_call: TRBV12-3/TRBV12-4
d_call: NA
cdr3_aa: CASSLGRAQGSYEQYF
cdr3_nt: TGTGCCAGCAGTTTAGGAAGGGCGCAGGGCTCCTACGAGCAGTACTTC

clone_size: NA
j_call: TRBJ2-5
cdr3_length: 15
v_call: TRBV5-4
d_call: TRBD1
cdr3_aa: CASSRPTGGDETQYF
cdr3_nt: TGTGCCAGCAGCCGACCGACAGGGGGCGACGAGACCCAGTACTTC

clone_size: NA
j_call: TRBJ1-5
cdr3_length: 15
v_call: TRBV4-3
d_call: NA
cdr3_aa: CASSQDTYGNQPQHF
cdr3_nt: TGCGCCAGCAGCCAAGACACTTATGGCAATCAGCCCCAGCATTTT

clone_size: NA
j_call: TRBJ1-4
cdr3_length: 15
v_call: TRBV4-1
d_call: NA
cdr3_aa: CASSQVSALGEKLFF
cdr3_nt: TGCGCCAGCAGCCAAGTGTCGGCCCTCGGTGAAAAACTGTTTTTT

clone_size: NA
j_call: TRBJ2-7
cdr3_length: 13
v_call: TRBV20-1
d_call: NA
cdr3_aa: CSASNRPNYEQYF
cdr3_nt: TGCAGTGCTAGCAACCGGCCGAACTACGAGCAGTACTTC